The present T cell receptor (beta chain) was sequenced within a study of blood T cell repertoires in COVID-19. The data were produced by immunoSEQ multiplex PCR, yet TCRdb's version contains in-frame clones alone and is incomplete. The table records approximately 76,000 clones, around 88% of them present only once. The CDR3 is 13 amino acids. The germline V gene has CDR1 MDHEN and CDR2 SYDVKM. Trimming took 7 bases from V and 3 from J; bases not matched to a gene: 5. Sequencing was performed on peripheral blood. The clonotype was recovered from a man younger than 40 with acute or convalescent COVID-19. This chain uses TRBV28 with TRBJ2-7, with TRBD2 matching over 8 bases. The CDR3 spells CASTVSGSYEQYF. CDR3 nucleotides: TGTGCCAGCACTGTCAGCGGGAGCTACGAGCAGTACTTC.